This TCR beta chain was profiled in a study of shared clonotypes between healthy human individuals. Study observations and caveats: Among several donors, about 5% of naive CD4 clonotypes were found in common.

Recent vaccinations or acute infections were absent in the healthy HIV-negative adult donors. Every donor, a Caucasian adult, lived in Nashville, Tennessee. The assay was immunoSEQ multiplex PCR, and TCRdb's table has in-frame clones only and misses some. This sample has 950,000 to 1,200,000 clones; 60% to 80% occur once, and the top ten carry approximately 0.9%. With respect to this clone: As yet, its antigen is unknown.

Germline CDR1 reads KGHSH; CDR2 reads LQKENI. The length of the CDR3 is 15 residues. Trimming left V 3 bases short and J 2 bases short, with 12 bases between. Sequenced: memory CD4+ T cells from PBMCs. The subset was: CD45RA-negative fraction. The source of this sequence is a man younger than 35 in good health. Some clones in this sample may be carry-over from other donors' samples. The rearrangement uses TRBV18 and TRBJ2-3; TRBD2 might be the D (5 bases). The CDR3 loop reads CASSPSKGVTDTQYF. The CDR3 DNA reads as TGTGCCAGCTCACCTAGTAAGGGAGTCACAGATACGCAGTATTTT.